The 27 T cell receptor beta chains reported below all come from one sample, sequenced in a study of blood T cell repertoires in COVID-19. Clones were sequenced by immunoSEQ multiplex PCR, and TCRdb holds only the in-frame ones, with some missing. The top ten clones hold under 13% of a sample with approximately 160,000 clones, roughly four fifths of them seen once. Sequenced sample: peripheral blood. All receptors derive from a human donor in a cohort sampled during active COVID-19.

The chain has TRBV24-1 and TRBJ2-1; 11 bases fit TRBD2. With 3 bases clipped from V and 9 bases from J, the junction kept 12 bases outside the gene matches. From germline, CDR1 is KGHDR and CDR2 SFDVKD. The CDR3 covers 17 residues. CDR3 DNA: TGTGCCACCAGTGATCGGGCCGGGACTAGCGGTACTGGTGAGCAGTTCTTC. It yields the protein CATSDRAGTSGTGEQFF.

A few counts support this clone. The chain links TRBV9 to TRBJ2-7; possibly TRBD1 for D (5 bases). V lost 3 bases and J lost 5, with 15 bases in between. The CDR3 spans 14 residues. Germline values: CDR1 SGDLS, CDR2 YYNGEE. The CDR3 loop is CASSADLGANEQYF. The CDR3 DNA follows: TGTGCCAGCAGCGCCGACCTAGGGGCCAACGAGCAGTACTTC.

The J gene is TRBJ1-2, the V gene TRBV28; D possibly corresponds to TRBD1 (5 bases). Per germline, CDR1 MDHEN and CDR2 SYDVKM. V was pared by 6 bases and J by 3 bases, with 23 bases between. The CDR3 has 17 amino acids. The DNA for the CDR3 is TGTGCCAGCAGGGGACGTCGGGGGAGCTCCTCGTACTATGGCTACACCTTC. Translated, it gives CASRGRRGSSSYYGYTF.

The V gene is TRBV6-5, the J gene TRBJ1-1; 7 nucleotides agree with TRBD1. Unmatched junction bases numbered 1, after V lost 2 bases and J lost 1 base. The V gene's germline CDR1 is MNHEY and CDR2 SVGAGI. This CDR3 comprises 14 residues. The CDR3 region has the DNA TGTGCCAGCAGTTACGGACAGGAGAACACTGAAGCTTTCTTT. The encoded protein is CASSYGQENTEAFF.

The J gene is TRBJ2-5, the V gene TRBV7-8; D is perhaps TRBD2 (6 bases). From germline, CDR1 is SGHVS and CDR2 FQNEAQ. This CDR3 region has 15 residues. The ends were cut back, 2 bases at V and 1 base at J, with 11 bases in the middle. The CDR3 region is CASSLLRLVQETQYF. In DNA, the CDR3 is TGTGCCAGCAGCTTACTAAGACTAGTCCAAGAGACCCAGTACTTC. Based on the CDR3 plus reference TRBV7-8 and TRBJ2-5, the full variable domain is GAGVSQSPRYKVAKRGQDVALRCDPISGHVSLFWYQQALGQGPEFLTYFQNEAQLDKSGLPSDRFFAERPEGSVSTLKIQRTQQEDSAVYLCASSLLRLVQETQYFGPGTRLLVL.

This clone was seen a few times. This chain joins TRBV28 and TRBJ1-5; D gene ambiguous. Germline V CDR1 and CDR2: MDHEN, SYDVKM. V lost 1 base, J lost 9 bases, and 16 bases lay in between. CDR3 size: 15 residues. The CDR3 DNA follows: TGTGCCAGCAGTTTATTGGGCGGGTCTTATCCGCCCCAGCATTTT. As protein: CASSLLGGSYPPQHF.

V and J are TRBV7-9 and TRBJ2-5; TRBD1 matches 7 bases. The V gene end was trimmed by 6 bases and the J gene end by 3 bases; junction bases not matched to a gene: 4. The germline V gene has CDR1 SEHNR and CDR2 FQNEAQ (reference sequence). CDR3 length equals 13 residues. The CDR3 DNA follows: TGTGCCAGCAGACCTGGACAGGAAGAGACCCAGTACTTC. As protein: CASRPGQEETQYF. Looking up the rest from reference TRBV7-9 and TRBJ2-5 gives the full variable domain: DTGVSQNPRHKITKRGQNVTFRCDPISEHNRLYWYRQTLGQGPEFLTYFQNEAQLEKSRLLSDRFSAERPKGSFSTLEIQRTEQGDSAMYLCASRPGQEETQYFGPGTRLLVL.

This chain connects TRBV6-4 to TRBJ1-3; 11 bases are shared with TRBD1. Germline V lookup: CDR1 MRHNA, CDR2 SNTAGT. V was clipped by 8 bases and J by 2 bases; unmatched bases: 17. The CDR3 runs to 19 residues. The CDR3 is CASLGRDRGTPRTGNTIYF. The CDR3 DNA follows: TGTGCCAGCCTTGGGCGGGACAGGGGGACCCCTCGGACTGGAAACACCATATATTTT.

The rearrangement links TRBV30 to TRBJ1-2; D perhaps matches TRBD1 (6 bases). From germline, CDR1 is GTSNPN and CDR2 SVGIG (reference sequence). The CDR3 has 13 amino acids. Deletions cut 2 bases from V and 7 bases from J, with 14 bases between. The CDR3: CAWSSQGRGGYTF. In DNA form, the CDR3 reads TGTGCCTGGAGTTCCCAGGGGAGGGGTGGCTACACCTTC.

This clone has more than one count but fewer than ten. The rearrangement links TRBV7-9 to TRBJ2-2, with 9 bases that match TRBD1. The CDR3 extends over 15 amino acids. CDR1 and CDR2 from the germline V gene are SEHNR and FQNEAQ (reference sequence). V shed 10 bases, J shed 7 bases, and the junction held 13 bases outside the gene matches. Written as DNA, the CDR3 is TGTGCCACCAGAGGGAGACAGGGGGAGGACGGGGAGCTGTTTTTT. Translation: CATRGRQGEDGELFF.

V gene TRBV6-2 or TRBV6-3 combines with J gene TRBJ1-5; no definite D call. Germline lookup yields CDR1 MNHEY and CDR2 SVGEGT. V lost 5 bases to trimming and J lost 4 bases, with 9 bases between them. The CDR3 is 13 residues long. The CDR3, as DNA: TGTGCCAGCAGTGGGCTTTGGAATCAGCCCCAGCATTTT. Translated: CASSGLWNQPQHF.

In its sample, this clone was seen a few times. The chain joins TRBV3-1 (or the pseudogene TRBV3-2) to TRBJ1-2; D perhaps matches TRBD1 (6 bases). V lost 3 bases and J lost 4, with 21 bases in between. Germline CDR1 is LGHDT and CDR2 is YNNKEL (reference sequence). The CDR3 totals 17 residues. The CDR3 DNA reads as TGTGCCAGCAGCCAGCCCCGGGGACCGGACAGAGCCTATGGCTACACCTTC. Translated, it gives CASSQPRGPDRAYGYTF.

The chain has TRBV5-1 and TRBJ1-2; TRBD1 matches 8 bases. The CDR3 is 15 amino acids. J lost 5 bases, V lost 6 bases, and 12 bases had no gene match. Germline V gene sequence: CDR1 SGHRS, CDR2 YFSETQ. CDR3: CASTHTAGTGYGYTF. CDR3 bases: TGCGCCAGCACCCATACCGCCGGGACAGGATATGGCTACACCTTC.

The rearrangement uses TRBV6-6 and TRBJ2-5; 7 bases align to TRBD1. CDR1 and CDR2 from the germline V gene are MNHNY and SVGAGI (reference sequence). This CDR3 is built from 16 residues. Losses at the gene ends were 2 bases for V and 1 base for J; bases not matched to a gene: 7. The CDR3 DNA is TGTGCCAGCAGTTACCCCAAGGGGGACAGCCAAGAGACCCAGTACTTC. Amino acid sequence: CASSYPKGDSQETQYF.

The chain combines TRBV7-8 with TRBJ1-2; D gene uncertain. V lost 5 bases to trimming and J lost 4 bases, with 14 bases between them. The CDR3 extends over 14 amino acids. The germline CDR1 and CDR2 sequences are SGHVS and FQNEAQ. The CDR3: CASSPRARSYGYTF. The CDR3, as DNA: TGTGCCAGCAGCCCGAGGGCCCGAAGCTATGGCTACACCTTC.

This clone has a handful of counts. The chain is built from TRBV6-5 and TRBJ1-2; 12 bases match TRBD1. The V and J ends lost 6 bases and 1 base, in that order; junction bases with no gene match: 3. There are 15 residues in the CDR3. Germline V gene lookup returns CDR1 MNHEY and CDR2 SVGAGI. CDR3 nucleotides: TGTGCCAGCAGGGGACAGGGGGCTGGTAACTATGGCTACACCTTC. This encodes CASRGQGAGNYGYTF.

The table lists this clone with a few counts. The gene calls are TRBV6-5 and TRBJ2-2; D unresolved. The V end lost 2 bases, the J end lost 5 bases, and 9 bases lay between the germline ends. Per the germline V gene, CDR1 is MNHEY and CDR2 is SVGAGI. This CDR3 contains 14 residues. CDR3 amino acids: CASSYARWTGELFF. The CDR3 nucleotides are TGTGCCAGCAGTTACGCTAGGTGGACCGGGGAGCTGTTTTTT.

As for this clone: The same CDR3 also results from other DNA sequences found in this sample. This chain links TRBV29-1 with TRBJ1-1; D perhaps matches TRBD1 (6 bases). Germline lookup yields CDR1 SQVTM and CDR2 ANQGSEA. Trimming removed 5 bases at V and 3 bases at J, with 13 bases between. The length of the CDR3 is 13 residues. The CDR3 DNA is TGCAGCGTTCGCAGGGGAATGGACACTGAAGCTTTCTTT. Its translation: CSVRRGMDTEAFF. The variable domain in full, completed from reference TRBV29-1 and TRBJ1-1, reads SAVISQKPSRDICQRGTSLTIQCQVDSQVTMMFWYRQQPGQSLTLIATANQGSEATYESGFVIDKFPISRPNLTFSTLTVSNMSPEDSSIYLCSVRRGMDTEAFFGQGTRLTVV.

The chain couples TRBV7-2 to TRBJ2-3; D might be TRBD2 (6 bases). V was clipped by 5 bases and J by 8 bases, with 20 bases between them. The V gene's germline CDR1 is SGHTA and CDR2 FQGNSA. CDR3 length equals 15 residues. The CDR3 DNA reads TGTGCCAGCAGCGGGCAAGCTAGCGCCGGGGCTACGCAGTATTTT. This codes for CASSGQASAGATQYF. Looking up the rest from reference TRBV7-2 and TRBJ2-3 gives the full variable domain: GAGVSQSPSNKVTEKGKDVELRCDPISGHTALYWYRQSLGQGLEFLIYFQGNSAPDKSGLPSDRFSAERTGGSVSTLTIQRTQQEDSAVYLCASSGQASAGATQYFGPGTRLTVL.

The chain carries TRBV19 and TRBJ1-3; TRBD1 might be the D (5 bases). Germline CDR1 reads LNHDA; CDR2 reads SQIVND (reference sequence). The length of the CDR3 is 15 residues. V lost 1 base to trimming and J lost 0 bases, with 7 bases between them. The CDR3 DNA follows: TGTGCCAGTAGTATAGGGGACTACTCTGGAAACACCATATATTTT. Its translation is CASSIGDYSGNTIYF. Full variable domain (rest looked up from reference TRBV19 and TRBJ1-3): DGGITQSPKYLFRKEGQNVTLSCEQNLNHDAMYWYRQDPGQGLRLIYYSQIVNDFQKGDIAEGYSVSREKKESFPLTVTSAQKNPTAFYLCASSIGDYSGNTIYFGEGSWLTVV.

This clone came up once. This sequence joins TRBV9 and TRBJ1-1, with no clear D. The CDR3 is 14 amino acids. The V end lost 3 bases, the J end lost 0 bases, and 9 bases lay between the germline ends. CDR1 SGDLS and CDR2 YYNGEE come from the germline V gene. CDR3 region: CASSAGVVNTEAFF. The CDR3 region has the DNA TGTGCCAGCAGCGCGGGTGTTGTGAACACTGAAGCTTTCTTT. Filled out from reference TRBV9 and TRBJ1-1, the complete variable domain reads DSGVTQTPKHLITATGQRVTLRCSPRSGDLSVYWYQQSLDQGLQFLIQYYNGEERAKGNILERFSAQQFPDLHSELNLSSLELGDSALYFCASSAGVVNTEAFFGQGTRLTVV.

The rearrangement uses TRBV7-3 and TRBJ2-1; 8 bases fit TRBD2. This CDR3 contains 16 residues. V gave up 2 bases and J gave up 5 bases; unmatched junction bases: 8. Germline V gives CDR1 SGHTA, CDR2 FQGTGA. The CDR3 DNA is TGTGCCAGCAGCTTATTTGGCGGGAGGAGTGACAATGAGCAGTTCTTC. Translated, it gives CASSLFGGRSDNEQFF.

The chain has TRBV3-1 (or the pseudogene TRBV3-2) and TRBJ1-2; D remains ambiguous. V dropped 0 bases and J dropped 8 bases, with 19 bases sitting between them. Germline CDR1 reads LGHDT; CDR2 reads YNNKEL (reference sequence). This CDR3 is built from 16 residues. CDR3 nucleotides: TGTGCCAGCAGCCAAGATAGCGGGGAGGGATCGTGGGGCTACACCTTC. It translates to CASSQDSGEGSWGYTF.

The gene calls are TRBV9 and TRBJ2-2, with TRBD2 identical over 14 bases. This CDR3 region has 16 residues. CDR1 SGDLS and CDR2 YYNGEE come from the germline V gene. J gave up 4 bases and V 4 bases, and 3 bases lay outside the gene matches. CDR3: CASSLGLAGGTGELFF. The CDR3 region has the DNA TGTGCCAGCAGCCTAGGACTAGCGGGGGGCACCGGGGAGCTGTTTTTT.

The chain employs TRBV27 and TRBJ2-1, with a possible D match to TRBD2 (6 bases). Germline V gives CDR1 MNHEY, CDR2 SMNVEV (reference sequence). The CDR3 contains 18 residues. Trimming took 5 bases from V and 7 from J, leaving 27 bases between them. Here the CDR3 DNA reads TGTGCCAGCAGTCCCCGGGTAGCGGAGATAGGGCCTCGAAATGAGCAGTTCTTC. This encodes CASSPRVAEIGPRNEQFF.

J is TRBJ2-3 and V is TRBV7-2; 10 bases align to TRBD1. V shed 5 bases, J shed 4 bases, and the junction held 3 bases outside the gene matches. Germline CDR1 is SGHTA and CDR2 is FQGNSA. There are 14 residues in the CDR3. In nucleotides, the CDR3 is TGTGCCAGCAGCGCGGACAGGGGGGCAGATACGCAGTATTTT. It codes for CASSADRGADTQYF.

The chain carries TRBV5-8 and TRBJ1-1; D is unclear. The CDR3 runs 14 residues. Trimming removed 4 bases from V and 7 bases from J, with 17 bases in between. Germline assignment: CDR1 SGHTS and CDR2 YDEGEE. CDR3 residues: CASSLRGSDGEAFF. The CDR3 DNA follows: TGTGCCAGCAGCCTAAGAGGGTCGGATGGTGAAGCTTTCTTT.